Listed below are T cell receptor beta chains from one sample, sequenced in a study of CXCR3-negative and CXCR3-positive naive CD8 T cells. Reanalyzing the 5' RACE reads, TCRdb keeps one entry per CDR3 protein, without DNA. Its listing shows roughly 93,000 distinct CDR3 sequences. The sequenced sample was naive CXCR3+ CD8+ T cells from blood. The receptors derive from a human donor in good health. Some clones in this sample may be carry-over from other donors' samples. The CDR3 runs from the conserved cysteine through the conserved F or W.

cdr3_aa	j_call	cdr3_length	v_call
CASSLSGQGYEQYF	TRBJ2-7	14	TRBV7-9
CAISEPGGPGTQYF	TRBJ2-5	14	TRBV10-3
CASSGRTDPGNTIYF	TRBJ1-3	15	TRBV7-8
CASSTRVYGLVEQYF	TRBJ2-7	15	TRBV5-1
CASSLNLAREQYF	TRBJ2-7	13	TRBV7-2
CASSAPNEGIYEQYF	TRBJ2-7	15	TRBV7-9
CASSQLRGEETQYF	TRBJ2-5	14	TRBV14
CASSEGTGLRTEAFF	TRBJ1-1	15	TRBV7-3
CASSSSPTSGDTQYF	TRBJ2-3	15	TRBV7-3
CASSPIAGGPNEQYF	TRBJ2-7	15	TRBV4-2
CASTPAGGGMNTEAFF	TRBJ1-1	16	TRBV6-5
CSVEEVQLPSSGANVLTF	TRBJ2-6	18	TRBV29-1
CASSLGASQGEKLFF	TRBJ1-4	15	TRBV7-6
CSVVRGGAAPYHEQYF	TRBJ2-7	16	TRBV29-1
CASSDSDSSYEQYF	TRBJ2-7	14	TRBV2
CASSFGGRAGELFF	TRBJ2-2	14	TRBV28
CASSTLSGAYTEAFF	TRBJ1-1	15	TRBV9
CASTDTSYNEQFF	TRBJ2-1	13	TRBV2
CSVDSVTGFHEQYF	TRBJ2-7	14	TRBV29-1
CASSPTRGYNEQFF	TRBJ2-1	14	TRBV7-3
CASSPPAGRGNYEQYF	TRBJ2-7	16	TRBV28
CASSFNGQVVNEQFF	TRBJ2-1	15	TRBV12-3/TRBV12-4
CASSEYPVDTNTEAFF	TRBJ1-1	16	TRBV25-1
CASSISGNYGYTF	TRBJ1-2	13	TRBV21-1
CASSRGQGAGPDTQYF	TRBJ2-3	16	TRBV7-7
CASSLGTGDYSNQPQHF	TRBJ1-5	17	TRBV4-1
CASSSTSGGIDTQYF	TRBJ2-3	15	TRBV7-3
CASSQSGGELFF	TRBJ2-2	12	TRBV4-2
CASSKSPKNTEAFF	TRBJ1-1	14	TRBV21-1
CASSGVVDTQYF	TRBJ2-3	12	TRBV5-4
CASSFSGGRSIQYF	TRBJ2-4	14	TRBV5-1
CAISSGTGAYGYTF	TRBJ1-2	14	TRBV7-9
CSVPGLAGSLAEQFF	TRBJ2-1	15	TRBV29-1
CASSSASTYEQYF	TRBJ2-7	13	TRBV7-9
CASSFWGVKHEQYF	TRBJ2-7	14	TRBV7-2
CASSSYRDSQINEQFF	TRBJ2-1	16	TRBV7-8
CSARWEESYEQYF	TRBJ2-7	13	TRBV20-1
CNSWDSTKVGYTF	TRBJ1-2	13	TRBV29-1
CASSPGADEQFF	TRBJ2-1	12	TRBV7-8
CASSPRTVGEQYF	TRBJ2-7	13	TRBV12-3/TRBV12-4
CASSQGFTGVNTEAFF	TRBJ1-1	16	TRBV4-3
CASSLPTSNGQYF	TRBJ2-7	13	TRBV6-2/TRBV6-3
CASSQDFLAYEQYF	TRBJ2-7	14	TRBV4-2
CASSPDGGGDVETQYF	TRBJ2-5	16	TRBV4-1
CASSQGGGVNEKLFF	TRBJ1-4	15	TRBV28
CASSHGTGGETQYF	TRBJ2-5	14	TRBV4-3
CAWSGGYSYEQYF	TRBJ2-7	13	TRBV30
CSVDLTGANTGELFF	TRBJ2-2	15	TRBV29-1
CASSIGSLSYEQYF	TRBJ2-7	14	TRBV13
CASTPDNSYEQYF	TRBJ2-7	13	TRBV6-2/TRBV6-3
CSVEGNLPNEQYF	TRBJ2-7	13	TRBV29-1
CASSRTGPYNEQFF	TRBJ2-1	14	TRBV7-9
CASSYSNPRGDQPQHF	TRBJ1-5	16	TRBV6-2/TRBV6-3
CASSQRSEQYF	TRBJ2-7	11	TRBV5-5
CASSPGLAGGQETQYF	TRBJ2-5	16	TRBV11-2
CASSFEPGQGAIFPEAFF	TRBJ1-1	18	TRBV7-6
CASTSDRDGDGAQETQYF	TRBJ2-5	18	TRBV12-3/TRBV12-4
CASSQESMVSGNTIYF	TRBJ1-3	16	TRBV3-1
CASSFFPRGDNEQFF	TRBJ2-1	15	TRBV12-3/TRBV12-4
CASGLVVTGVTEAFF	TRBJ1-1	15	TRBV12-5